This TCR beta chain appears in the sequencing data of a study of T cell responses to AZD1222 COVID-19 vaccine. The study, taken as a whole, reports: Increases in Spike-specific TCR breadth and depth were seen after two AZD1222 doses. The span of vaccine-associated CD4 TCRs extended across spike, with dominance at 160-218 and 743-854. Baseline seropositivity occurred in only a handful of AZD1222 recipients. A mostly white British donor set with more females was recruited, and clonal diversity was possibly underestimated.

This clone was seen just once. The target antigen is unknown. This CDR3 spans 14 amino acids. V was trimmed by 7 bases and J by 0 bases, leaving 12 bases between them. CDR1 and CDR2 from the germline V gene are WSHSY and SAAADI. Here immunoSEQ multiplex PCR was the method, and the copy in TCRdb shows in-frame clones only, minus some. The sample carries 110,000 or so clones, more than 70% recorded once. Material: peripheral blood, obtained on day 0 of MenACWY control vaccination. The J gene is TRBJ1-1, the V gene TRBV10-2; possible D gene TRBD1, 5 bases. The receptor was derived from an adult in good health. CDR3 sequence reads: CASKLGRMNTEAFF. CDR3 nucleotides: TGCGCCAGCAAATTGGGACGGATGAACACTGAAGCTTTCTTT.